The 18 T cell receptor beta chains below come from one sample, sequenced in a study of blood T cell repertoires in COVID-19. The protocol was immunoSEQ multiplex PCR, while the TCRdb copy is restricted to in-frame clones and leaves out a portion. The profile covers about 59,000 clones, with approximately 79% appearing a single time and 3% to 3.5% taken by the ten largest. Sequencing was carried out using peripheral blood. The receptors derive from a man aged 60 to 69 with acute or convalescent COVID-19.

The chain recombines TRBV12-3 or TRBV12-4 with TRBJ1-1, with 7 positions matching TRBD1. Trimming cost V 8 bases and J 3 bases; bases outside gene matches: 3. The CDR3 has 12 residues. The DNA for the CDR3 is TGTGCCAGCGTCACAGGGGACACTGAAGCTTTCTTT. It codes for CASVTGDTEAFF.

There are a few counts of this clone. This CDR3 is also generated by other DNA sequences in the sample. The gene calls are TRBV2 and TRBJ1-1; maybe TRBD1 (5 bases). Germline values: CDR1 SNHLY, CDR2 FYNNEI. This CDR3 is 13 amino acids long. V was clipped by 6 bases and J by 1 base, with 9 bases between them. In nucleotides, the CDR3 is TGTGCCAGCAGCGACCAGGGGAACACTGAAGCTTTCTTT. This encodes CASSDQGNTEAFF. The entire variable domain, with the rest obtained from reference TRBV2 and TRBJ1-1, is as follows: EPEVTQTPSHQVTQMGQEVILRCVPISNHLYFYWYRQILGQKVEFLVSFYNNEISEKSEIFDDQFSVERPDGSNFTLKIRSTKLEDSAMYFCASSDQGNTEAFFGQGTRLTVV.

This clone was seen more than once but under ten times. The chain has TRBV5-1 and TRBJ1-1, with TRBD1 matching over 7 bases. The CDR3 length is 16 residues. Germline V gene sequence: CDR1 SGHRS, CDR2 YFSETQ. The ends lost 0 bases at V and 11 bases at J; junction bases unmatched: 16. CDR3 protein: CASSLGQGARGGGAFF. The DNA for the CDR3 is TGCGCCAGCAGCTTGGGACAGGGTGCTCGTGGTGGCGGGGCTTTCTTT.

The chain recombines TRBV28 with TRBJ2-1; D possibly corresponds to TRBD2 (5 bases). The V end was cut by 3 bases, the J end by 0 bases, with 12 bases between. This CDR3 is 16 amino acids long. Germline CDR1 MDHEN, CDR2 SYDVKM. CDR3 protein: CASSFAGLSSYNEQFF. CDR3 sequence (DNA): TGTGCCAGCAGTTTTGCGGGTCTAAGCTCCTACAATGAGCAGTTCTTC.

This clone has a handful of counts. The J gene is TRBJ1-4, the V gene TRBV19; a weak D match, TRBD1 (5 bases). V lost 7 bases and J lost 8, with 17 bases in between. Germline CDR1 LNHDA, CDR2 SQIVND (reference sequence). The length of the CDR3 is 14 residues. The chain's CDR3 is CASTRTNTGEKLFF. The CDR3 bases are TGTGCCAGTACCCGGACAAATACCGGAGAAAAACTGTTTTTT.

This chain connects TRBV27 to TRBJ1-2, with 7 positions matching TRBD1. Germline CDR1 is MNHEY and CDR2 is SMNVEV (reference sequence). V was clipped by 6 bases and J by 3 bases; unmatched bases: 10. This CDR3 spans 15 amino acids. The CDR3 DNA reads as TGTGCCAGCAGCCGGGGAAGGGGGCAGGACTATGGCTACACCTTC. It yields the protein CASSRGRGQDYGYTF.

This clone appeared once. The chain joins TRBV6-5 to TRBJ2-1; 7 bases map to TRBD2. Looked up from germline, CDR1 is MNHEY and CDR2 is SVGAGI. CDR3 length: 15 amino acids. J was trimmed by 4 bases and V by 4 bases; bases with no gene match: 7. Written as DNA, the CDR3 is TGTGCCAGCAGTTCTCGACTAGCAGCATACAATGAGCAGTTCTTC. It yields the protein CASSSRLAAYNEQFF.

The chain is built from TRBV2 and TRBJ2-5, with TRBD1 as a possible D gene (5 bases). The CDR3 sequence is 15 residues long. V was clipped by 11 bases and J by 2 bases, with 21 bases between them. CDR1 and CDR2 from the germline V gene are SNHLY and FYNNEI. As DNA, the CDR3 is TGTGCCTACCACGACAGAATCTCCCCGCAAGAGACCCAGTACTTC. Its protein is CAYHDRISPQETQYF.

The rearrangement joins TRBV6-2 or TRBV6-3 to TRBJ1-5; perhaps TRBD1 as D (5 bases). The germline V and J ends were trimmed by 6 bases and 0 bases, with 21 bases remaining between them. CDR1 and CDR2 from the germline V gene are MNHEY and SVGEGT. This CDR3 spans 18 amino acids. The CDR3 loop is CASSLPWRGGYSNQPQHF. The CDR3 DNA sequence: TGTGCCAGCAGCTTGCCGTGGAGGGGAGGTTATAGCAATCAGCCCCAGCATTTT.

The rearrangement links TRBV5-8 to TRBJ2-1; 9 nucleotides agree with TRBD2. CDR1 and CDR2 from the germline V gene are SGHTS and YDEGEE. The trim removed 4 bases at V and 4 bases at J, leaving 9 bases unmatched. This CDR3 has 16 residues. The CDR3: CASSLTGTSWYNEQFF. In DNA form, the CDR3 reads TGTGCCAGCAGCCTCACCGGGACTAGCTGGTACAATGAGCAGTTCTTC.

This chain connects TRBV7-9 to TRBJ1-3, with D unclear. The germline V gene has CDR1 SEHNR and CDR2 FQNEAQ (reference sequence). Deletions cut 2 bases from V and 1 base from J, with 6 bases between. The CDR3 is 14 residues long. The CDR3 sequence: CASSLRYSGNTIYF. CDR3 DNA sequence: TGTGCCAGCAGCTTACGGTATTCTGGAAACACCATATATTTT.

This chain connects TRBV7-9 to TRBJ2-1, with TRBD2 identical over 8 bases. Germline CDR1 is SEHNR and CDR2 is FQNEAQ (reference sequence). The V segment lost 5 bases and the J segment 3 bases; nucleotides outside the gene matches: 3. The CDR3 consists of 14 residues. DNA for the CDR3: TGTGCCAGCAGCCCACTAGCGGACTACAATGAGCAGTTCTTC. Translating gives CASSPLADYNEQFF.

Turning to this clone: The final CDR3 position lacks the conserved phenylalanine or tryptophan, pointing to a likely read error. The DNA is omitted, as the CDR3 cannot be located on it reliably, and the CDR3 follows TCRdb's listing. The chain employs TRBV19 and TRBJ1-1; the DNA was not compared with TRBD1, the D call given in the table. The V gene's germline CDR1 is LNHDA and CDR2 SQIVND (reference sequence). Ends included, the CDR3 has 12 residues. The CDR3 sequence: CASSTRQGAARV.

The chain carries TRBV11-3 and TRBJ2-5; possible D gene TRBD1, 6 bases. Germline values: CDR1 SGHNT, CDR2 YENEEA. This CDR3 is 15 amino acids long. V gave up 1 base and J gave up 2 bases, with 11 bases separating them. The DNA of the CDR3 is TGTGCCAGCAGCTTAGCATCCACAGGGCAAGAGACCCAGTACTTC. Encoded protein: CASSLASTGQETQYF.

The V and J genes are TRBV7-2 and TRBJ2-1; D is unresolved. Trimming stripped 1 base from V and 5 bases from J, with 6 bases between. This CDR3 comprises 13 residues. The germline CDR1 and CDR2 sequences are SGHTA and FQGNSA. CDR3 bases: TGTGCCAGCAGCTTAGGAGTCGACAATGAGCAGTTCTTC. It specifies CASSLGVDNEQFF.

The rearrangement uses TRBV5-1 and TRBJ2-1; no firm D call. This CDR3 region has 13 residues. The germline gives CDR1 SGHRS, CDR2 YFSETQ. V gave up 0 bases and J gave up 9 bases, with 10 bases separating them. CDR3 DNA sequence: TGCGCCAGCAGCTTGGACCCCCGAGGTGAGCAGTTCTTC. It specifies CASSLDPRGEQFF.

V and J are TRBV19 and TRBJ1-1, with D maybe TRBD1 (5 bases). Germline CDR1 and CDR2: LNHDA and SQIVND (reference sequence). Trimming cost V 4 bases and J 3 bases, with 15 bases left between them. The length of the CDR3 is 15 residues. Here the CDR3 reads CASSTRGGMDTEAFF. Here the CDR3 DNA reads TGTGCCAGTAGTACTCGCGGGGGGATGGACACTGAAGCTTTCTTT.

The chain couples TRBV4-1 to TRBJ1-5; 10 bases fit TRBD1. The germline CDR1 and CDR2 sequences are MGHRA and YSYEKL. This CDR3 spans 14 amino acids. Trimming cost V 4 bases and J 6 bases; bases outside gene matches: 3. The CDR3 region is CASSRQGAAQPQHF. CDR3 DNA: TGCGCCAGCAGCCGACAGGGGGCGGCTCAGCCCCAGCATTTT.